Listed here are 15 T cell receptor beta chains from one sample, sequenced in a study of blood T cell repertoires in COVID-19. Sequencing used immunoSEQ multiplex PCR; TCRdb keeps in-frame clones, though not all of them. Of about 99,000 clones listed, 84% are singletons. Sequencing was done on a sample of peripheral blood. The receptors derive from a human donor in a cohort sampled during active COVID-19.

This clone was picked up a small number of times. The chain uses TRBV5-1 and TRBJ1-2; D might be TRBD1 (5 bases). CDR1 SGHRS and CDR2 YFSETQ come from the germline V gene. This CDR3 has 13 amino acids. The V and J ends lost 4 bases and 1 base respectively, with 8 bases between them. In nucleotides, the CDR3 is TGCGCCAGCAGCCCACAGGATAACTATGGCTACACCTTC. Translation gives CASSPQDNYGYTF.

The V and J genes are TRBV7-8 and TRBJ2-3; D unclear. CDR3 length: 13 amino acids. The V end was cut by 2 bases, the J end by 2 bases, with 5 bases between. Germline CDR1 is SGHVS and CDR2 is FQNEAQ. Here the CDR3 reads CASSLSFTDTQYF. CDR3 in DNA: TGTGCCAGCAGCTTATCCTTCACAGATACGCAGTATTTT.

For the CDR3, the DNA is TGCGCCAGCAGTGCAGTAGGGGGGGTAATAAATGAGCAGTTCTTC. It is translated as CASSAVGGVINEQFF. The rearrangement uses TRBV10-2 and TRBJ2-1; D perhaps matches TRBD2 (7 bases). Germline CDR1 reads WSHSY; CDR2 reads SAAADI. V was pared by 4 bases and J by 7 bases, with 17 bases between. The CDR3 length is 15 residues.

The CDR3 here is CASSSTGATNEKLFF. CDR3 DNA: TGTGCCAGCAGCTCCACAGGAGCAACTAATGAAAAACTGTTTTTT. This sequence joins TRBV7-9 and TRBJ1-4; weak D call: TRBD1 (5 bases). V gave up 4 bases and J gave up 0 bases, with 9 bases separating them. Per germline, CDR1 SEHNR and CDR2 FQNEAQ (reference sequence). The CDR3 totals 15 residues. The full variable domain, rest sourced from reference TRBV7-9 and TRBJ1-4, is DTGVSQNPRHKITKRGQNVTFRCDPISEHNRLYWYRQTLGQGPEFLTYFQNEAQLEKSRLLSDRFSAERPKGSFSTLEIQRTEQGDSAMYLCASSSTGATNEKLFFGSGTQLSVL.

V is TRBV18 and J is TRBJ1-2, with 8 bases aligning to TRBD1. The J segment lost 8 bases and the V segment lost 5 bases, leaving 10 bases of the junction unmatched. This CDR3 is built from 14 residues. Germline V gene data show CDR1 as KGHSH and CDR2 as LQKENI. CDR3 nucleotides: TGTGCCAGCTCAACGACAGGGGAGGAGCTAGGCTACACCTTC. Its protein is CASSTTGEELGYTF.

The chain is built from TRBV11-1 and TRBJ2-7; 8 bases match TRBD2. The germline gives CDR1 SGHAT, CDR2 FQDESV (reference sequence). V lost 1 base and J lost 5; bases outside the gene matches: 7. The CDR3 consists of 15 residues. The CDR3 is CASSLVSGGGHEQYF. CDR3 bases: TGTGCCAGCAGCTTAGTCAGCGGGGGAGGCCACGAGCAGTACTTC.

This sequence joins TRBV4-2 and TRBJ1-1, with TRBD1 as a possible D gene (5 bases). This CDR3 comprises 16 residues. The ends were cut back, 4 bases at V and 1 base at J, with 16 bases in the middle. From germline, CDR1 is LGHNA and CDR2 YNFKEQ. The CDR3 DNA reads TGTGCCAGCAGCCGCGTATCTTCTACAGGGAACACTGAAGCTTTCTTT. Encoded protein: CASSRVSSTGNTEAFF.

The CDR3 reads CASSNREGTGELFF. The CDR3 coding sequence is TGTGCCAGCAGTAACAGGGAAGGCACCGGGGAGCTGTTTTTT. The V gene is TRBV2, the J gene TRBJ2-2; D possibly corresponds to TRBD1 (6 bases). Germline CDR1 SNHLY, CDR2 FYNNEI. CDR3 length: 14 amino acids. Trimming stripped 5 bases from V and 4 bases from J, with 11 bases between.

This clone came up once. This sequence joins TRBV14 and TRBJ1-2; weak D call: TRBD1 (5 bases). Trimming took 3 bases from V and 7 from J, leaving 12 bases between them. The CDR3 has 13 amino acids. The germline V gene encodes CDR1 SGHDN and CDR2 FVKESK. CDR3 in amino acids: CASSQVGLGGYTF. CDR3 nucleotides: TGTGCCAGCAGCCAGGTGGGGCTTGGTGGCTACACCTTC.

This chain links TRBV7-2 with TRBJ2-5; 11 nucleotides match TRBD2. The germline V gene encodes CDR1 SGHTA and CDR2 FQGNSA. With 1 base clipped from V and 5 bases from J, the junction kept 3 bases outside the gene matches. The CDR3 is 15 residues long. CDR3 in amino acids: CASSLGLAGYETQYF. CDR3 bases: TGTGCCAGCAGCTTAGGACTAGCGGGGTACGAGACCCAGTACTTC.

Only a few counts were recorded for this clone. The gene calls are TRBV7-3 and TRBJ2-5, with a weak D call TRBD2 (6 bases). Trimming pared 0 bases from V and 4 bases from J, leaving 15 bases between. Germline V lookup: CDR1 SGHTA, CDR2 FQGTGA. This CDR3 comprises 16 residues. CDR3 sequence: CASSLTTLAGGETQYF. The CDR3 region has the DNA TGTGCCAGCAGCTTAACTACACTAGCTGGGGGAGAGACCCAGTACTTC.

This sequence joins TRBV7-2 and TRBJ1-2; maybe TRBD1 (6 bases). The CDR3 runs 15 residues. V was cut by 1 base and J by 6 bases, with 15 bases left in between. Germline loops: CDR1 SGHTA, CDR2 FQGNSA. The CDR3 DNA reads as TGTGCCAGCAGCTTAGTAGGGGGGGCGTGGGATGGCTACACCTTC. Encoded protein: CASSLVGGAWDGYTF.

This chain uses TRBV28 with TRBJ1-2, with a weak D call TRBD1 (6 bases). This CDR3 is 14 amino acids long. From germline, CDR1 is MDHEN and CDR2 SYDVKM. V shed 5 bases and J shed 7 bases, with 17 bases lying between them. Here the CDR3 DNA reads TGTGCCAGCAGTCCTGGACAGCTCCGGGGTGGCTACACCTTC. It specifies CASSPGQLRGGYTF.

In DNA, the CDR3 is TGCGCCAGCAGCTTTTTATTACGGACAACGAACACTGAAGCTTTCTTT. Translated: CASSFLLRTTNTEAFF. V usage is TRBV5-1 and J usage is TRBJ1-1; the D gene is possibly TRBD1 (5 bases). The CDR3 runs to 16 residues. Trimming removed 2 bases from V and 1 base from J, with 15 bases in between. CDR1 is SGHRS and CDR2 is YFSETQ in the germline V gene.

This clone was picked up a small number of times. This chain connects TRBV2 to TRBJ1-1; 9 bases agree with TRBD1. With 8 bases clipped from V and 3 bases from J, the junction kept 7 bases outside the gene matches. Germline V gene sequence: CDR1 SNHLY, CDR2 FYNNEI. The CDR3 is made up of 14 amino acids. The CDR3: CASGDRVGYTEAFF. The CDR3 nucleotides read TGTGCCAGCGGGGACAGGGTTGGGTACACTGAAGCTTTCTTT.